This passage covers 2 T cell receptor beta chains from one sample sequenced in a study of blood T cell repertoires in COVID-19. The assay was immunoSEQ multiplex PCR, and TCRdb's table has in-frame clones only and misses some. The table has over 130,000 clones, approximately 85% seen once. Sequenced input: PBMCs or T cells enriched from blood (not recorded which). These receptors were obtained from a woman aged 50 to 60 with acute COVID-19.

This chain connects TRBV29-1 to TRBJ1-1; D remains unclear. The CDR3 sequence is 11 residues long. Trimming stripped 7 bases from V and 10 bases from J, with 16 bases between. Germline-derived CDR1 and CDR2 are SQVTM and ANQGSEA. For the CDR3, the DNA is TGCAGCGCACGGGAGCAATATGGAGCTTTCTTT. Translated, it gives CSAREQYGAFF.

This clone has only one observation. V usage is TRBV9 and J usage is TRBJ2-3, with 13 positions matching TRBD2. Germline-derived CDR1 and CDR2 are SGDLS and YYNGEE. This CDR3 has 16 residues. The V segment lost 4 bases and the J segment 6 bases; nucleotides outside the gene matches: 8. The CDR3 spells CASSSQGLAGVDTQYF. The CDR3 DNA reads TGTGCCAGCAGCTCCCAAGGACTAGCGGGAGTTGATACGCAGTATTTT.